These 8 T cell receptor beta chains came from one sample sequenced in a study of OX40 agonist ivuxolimab in advanced cancers. The table came from immunoSEQ multiplex PCR; TCRdb's copy has only in-frame clones and leaves some out. The data show roughly 70,000 clones, with around 83% seen just once and around 5% held by the top ten. The specimen comprised CD4+ or CD8+ T cells sorted from blood, sampled in a trial of the OX40 agonist ivuxolimab. Receptors were obtained from an adult with an advanced solid tumor such as melanoma, head and neck, liver or kidney cancer.

This clone came up once. The chain combines TRBV5-1 with TRBJ2-2, with TRBD2 identical over 9 bases. The CDR3 spans 15 residues. Looked up from germline, CDR1 is SGHRS and CDR2 is YFSETQ. V dropped 1 base and J dropped 4; count of bases not matched to a gene: 2. In DNA form, the CDR3 reads TGCGCCAGCAGCTTGTTAGCGGGGGTCACCGGGGAGCTGTTTTTT. This codes for CASSLLAGVTGELFF.

The rearrangement joins TRBV7-2 to TRBJ2-1; D possibly uses TRBD1 or TRBD2 (6 bases each). From germline, CDR1 is SGHTA and CDR2 FQGNSA. The CDR3 has 14 residues. V was pared by 1 base and J by 9 bases, with 13 bases between. CDR3 residues: CASSLVPGAVEQFF. As DNA, the CDR3 is TGTGCCAGCAGCTTAGTGCCGGGGGCGGTTGAGCAGTTCTTC.

The rearrangement uses TRBV29-1 and TRBJ2-3, with a weak D call TRBD1 (7 bases). Germline CDR1 and CDR2: SQVTM and ANQGSEA. The V end lost 3 bases, the J end lost 1 base, and 14 bases lay between the germline ends. CDR3 length: 15 residues. The CDR3 DNA sequence: TGCAGCGTTGATTTGGACAGGAGGGGCACAGATACGCAGTATTTT. Residues: CSVDLDRRGTDTQYF.

V usage is TRBV30 and J usage is TRBJ2-2; perhaps TRBD2 as D (5 bases). V gave up 2 bases and J gave up 2 bases, with 18 bases separating them. Germline CDR1 GTSNPN, CDR2 SVGIG (reference sequence). This CDR3 region has 17 residues. This CDR3 is CAWSRRGAVVNTGELFF. CDR3 DNA sequence: TGTGCCTGGAGTAGACGTGGAGCGGTCGTTAACACCGGGGAGCTGTTTTTT. Together with reference TRBV30 and TRBJ2-2, the CDR3 gives the full variable domain: SQTIHQWPATLVQPVGSPLSLECTVEGTSNPNLYWYRQAAGRGLQLLFYSVGIGQISSEVPQNLSASRPQDRQFILSSKKLLLSDSGFYLCAWSRRGAVVNTGELFFGEGSRLTVL.

The chain couples TRBV5-1 to TRBJ1-1, with no clear D. This CDR3 spans 15 amino acids. Germline lookup yields CDR1 SGHRS and CDR2 YFSETQ. V was cut by 2 bases and J by 4 bases, with 15 bases left in between. DNA of the CDR3: TGCGCCAGCAGCTTTGCCCCGGGTTCGGTCACTGAAGCTTTCTTT. This codes for CASSFAPGSVTEAFF.

This chain joins TRBV28 and TRBJ2-6, with D unresolved. CDR3 length: 13 amino acids. Germline V gene sequence: CDR1 MDHEN, CDR2 SYDVKM. Trimming left V 5 bases short and J 0 bases short, with 2 bases between. CDR3 DNA: TGTGCCAGCAGTCTCTCTGGGGCCAACGTCCTGACTTTC. Translating it yields CASSLSGANVLTF. Full variable domain (remainder filled in from reference TRBV28 and TRBJ2-6): DVKVTQSSRYLVKRTGEKVFLECVQDMDHENMFWYRQDPGLGLRLIYFSYDVKMKEKGDIPEGYSVSREKKERFSLILESASTNQTSMYLCASSLSGANVLTFGAGSRLTVL.

The rearrangement joins TRBV2 to TRBJ2-5, with TRBD2 identical over 11 bases. The germline CDR1 and CDR2 sequences are SNHLY and FYNNEI. Unmatched junction bases numbered 4, after V lost 8 bases and J lost 5 bases. The CDR3 is 13 amino acids. In nucleotides, the CDR3 is TGTGCCAGCTCCCTAGCGGGGGGTGAGACCCAGTACTTC. As protein: CASSLAGGETQYF.

V and J are TRBV7-2 and TRBJ2-7; 9 bases are a match to TRBD1. Germline-derived CDR1 and CDR2 are SGHTA and FQGNSA. This CDR3 comprises 16 residues. V was pared by 1 base and J by 5 bases, with 9 bases of the junction left unmatched. The CDR3 is CASSLESGTGRNEQYF. CDR3 DNA: TGTGCCAGCAGCTTAGAATCCGGGACAGGGCGCAACGAGCAGTACTTC.